The 22 T cell receptor beta chains in this list originate from one sample, sequenced in a study of blood T cell repertoires in COVID-19. Method: immunoSEQ multiplex PCR; TCRdb's copy keeps in-frame clones and lacks some. The sample consists of approximately 280,000 clones, over 75% of them appearing once. Sequencing input: peripheral blood. The origin of the receptors is a man in his fifties or sixties with active or convalescent COVID-19.

V usage is TRBV4-1 and J usage is TRBJ2-3, with TRBD1 identical over 12 bases. Germline V gene data show CDR1 as MGHRA and CDR2 as YSYEKL. V gave up 4 bases and J gave up 3 bases; unmatched junction bases: 5. This CDR3 has 16 amino acids. The DNA for the CDR3 is TGCGCCAGCAGCCTCCGGGACAGGGGGCTGACAGATACGCAGTATTTT. Its protein product is CASSLRDRGLTDTQYF.

This clone showed up just a few times. The chain carries TRBV4-1 and TRBJ1-3; no clear D gene. CDR3 size: 16 residues. Per germline, CDR1 MGHRA and CDR2 YSYEKL. The V gene lost 4 bases and the J gene lost 0 bases, with 13 bases spanning the gap. The CDR3 coding sequence is TGCGCCAGCAGCCCGAACACCTTAAGCTCTGGAAACACCATATATTTT. This codes for CASSPNTLSSGNTIYF.

This rearrangement joins TRBV5-1 to TRBJ1-2; no clear D gene. V lost 3 bases, J lost 3 bases, and 12 bases lay in between. This CDR3 contains 14 residues. Germline CDR1 and CDR2: SGHRS and YFSETQ. The CDR3 reads CASSSDWTDYGYTF. CDR3 DNA: TGCGCCAGCAGCTCGGACTGGACTGACTATGGCTACACCTTC.

This clone was detected a few times. This chain connects TRBV30 to TRBJ2-1, with 10 nucleotides matching TRBD2. Germline trimming cut 3 bases from V and 3 bases from J; bases unmatched to any gene: 14. This CDR3 is 18 amino acids long. The germline gives CDR1 GTSNPN, CDR2 SVGIG (reference sequence). CDR3 nucleotide sequence: TGTGCCTGGAGGGACCTAGCGGGAGTTTCGCAGTTCTACAATGAGCAGTTCTTC. Translation: CAWRDLAGVSQFYNEQFF. Looking up the rest from reference TRBV30 and TRBJ2-1 gives the full variable domain: SQTIHQWPATLVQPVGSPLSLECTVEGTSNPNLYWYRQAAGRGLQLLFYSVGIGQISSEVPQNLSASRPQDRQFILSSKKLLLSDSGFYLCAWRDLAGVSQFYNEQFFGPGTRLTVL.

This rearrangement joins TRBV12-3 or TRBV12-4 to TRBJ1-1; D not resolved. The CDR3 runs to 10 residues. The germline V and J ends were trimmed by 3 bases and 8 bases, with 4 bases remaining between them. CDR3: CASSFMEAFF. CDR3 DNA sequence: TGTGCCAGCAGTTTTATGGAAGCTTTCTTT.

The rearrangement links TRBV4-1 to TRBJ1-4; no definite D call. The CDR3 has 14 residues. Germline CDR1 and CDR2: MGHRA and YSYEKL. The V end was cut by 2 bases, the J end by 5 bases, with 9 bases between. This CDR3 reads CASSQTSGNEKLFF. CDR3 nucleotides: TGCGCCAGCAGCCAAACGTCGGGGAATGAAAAACTGTTTTTT.

The rearrangement links TRBV7-9 to TRBJ2-7; D is uncertain. The CDR3 has 14 residues. Germline V gives CDR1 SEHNR, CDR2 FQNEAQ (reference sequence). V dropped 2 bases and J dropped 1 base, with 9 bases sitting between them. The CDR3 nucleotides read TGTGCCAGCAGCTTATCTGAGCGTTCCTACGAGCAGTACTTC. The encoded protein is CASSLSERSYEQYF.

This clone was detected ten times or more. This chain joins TRBV27 and TRBJ1-2; unclear D gene. Germline CDR1 is MNHEY and CDR2 is SMNVEV (reference sequence). This CDR3 has 12 residues. V was cut by 8 bases and J by 4 bases, with 11 bases left in between. CDR3 region: CASAPLGYGYTF. The DNA of the CDR3 is TGTGCCAGCGCGCCCCTCGGCTATGGCTACACCTTC.

The table lists this clone with a count of one. The chain combines TRBV27 with TRBJ2-2; possibly TRBD2 for D (7 bases). V was pared by 2 bases and J by 4 bases, with 29 bases between. CDR3 length: 21 amino acids. The V gene's germline CDR1 is MNHEY and CDR2 SMNVEV (reference sequence). CDR3 in DNA: TGTGCCAGCAGTTTAAATTCTTACAGAGGAGAGGGGGGGTTTGGCACCGGGGAGCTGTTTTTT. Amino acid sequence: CASSLNSYRGEGGFGTGELFF.

The chain uses TRBV27 and TRBJ2-2, with no clear D. This CDR3 is built from 14 residues. The germline V gene encodes CDR1 MNHEY and CDR2 SMNVEV (reference sequence). Trimming pared 2 bases from V and 4 bases from J, leaving 8 bases between. Written as DNA, the CDR3 is TGTGCCAGCAGTTTAGCCCGGTTCACCGGGGAGCTGTTTTTT. Translated, it gives CASSLARFTGELFF.

V gene TRBV30 combines with J gene TRBJ2-7, with D maybe TRBD2 (5 bases). Germline V lookup: CDR1 GTSNPN, CDR2 SVGIG (reference sequence). CDR3 length: 15 amino acids. The V end was cut by 4 bases, the J end by 4 bases, with 20 bases between. The CDR3 nucleotides read TGTGCCTGGAAACTAAGGACTCCCTCGGGATACGAGCAGTACTTC. This codes for CAWKLRTPSGYEQYF. Looking up the rest from reference TRBV30 and TRBJ2-7 gives the full variable domain: SQTIHQWPATLVQPVGSPLSLECTVEGTSNPNLYWYRQAAGRGLQLLFYSVGIGQISSEVPQNLSASRPQDRQFILSSKKLLLSDSGFYLCAWKLRTPSGYEQYFGPGTRLTVT.

This clone was observed a handful of times. The chain carries TRBV18 and TRBJ1-6, with unresolved D. The CDR3 consists of 16 residues. Germline V gene data show CDR1 as KGHSH and CDR2 as LQKENI. V was pared by 2 bases and J by 10 bases, with 18 bases between. CDR3 sequence reads: CASSPGVRGTGSPLHF. The DNA for the CDR3 is TGTGCCAGCTCACCAGGGGTACGGGGAACTGGATCACCCCTCCACTTT. Full variable domain (rest looked up from reference TRBV18 and TRBJ1-6): NAGVMQNPRHLVRRRGQEARLRCSPMKGHSHVYWYRQLPEEGLKFMVYLQKENIIDESGMPKERFSAEFPKEGPSILRIQQVVRGDSAAYFCASSPGVRGTGSPLHFGNGTRLTVT.

The chain is built from TRBV20-1 and TRBJ1-1; no definite D call. V gave up 3 bases and J gave up 9 bases, with 23 bases separating them. The CDR3 is 15 amino acids. CDR1 and CDR2 from the germline V gene are DFQATT and SNEGSKA (reference sequence). The CDR3 loop is CSASGEEGSPRKAFF. CDR3 in DNA: TGCAGTGCTAGTGGGGAGGAGGGATCCCCCCGAAAAGCTTTCTTT.

The V gene is TRBV6-5, the J gene TRBJ2-5; 15 bases map to TRBD2. There are 15 residues in the CDR3. The germline V gene encodes CDR1 MNHEY and CDR2 SVGAGI. Germline trimming cut 8 bases from V and 4 bases from J; bases unmatched to any gene: 5. This CDR3 reads CASGLAGGFGETQYF. The CDR3 bases are TGTGCCAGCGGACTAGCGGGAGGGTTTGGAGAGACCCAGTACTTC.

This chain joins TRBV27 and TRBJ2-2; 7 nucleotides agree with TRBD2. The V and J ends lost 7 bases and 6 bases, in that order; junction bases with no gene match: 14. The CDR3 loop spans 16 amino acids. Germline V gives CDR1 MNHEY, CDR2 SMNVEV (reference sequence). The CDR3 protein is CASNQGEGRGSGELFF. In DNA, the CDR3 is TGTGCCAGCAATCAGGGAGAGGGGAGGGGTTCCGGGGAGCTGTTTTTT.

CDR3 sequence: CASSLVSGGRGNEQFF. The CDR3 DNA sequence: TGTGCCAGCAGCTTAGTGTCTGGCGGGAGGGGTAATGAGCAGTTCTTC. The gene calls are TRBV7-6 and TRBJ2-1; TRBD2 matches at 9 bases. The CDR3 has 16 amino acids. The germline V gene encodes CDR1 SGHVS and CDR2 FNYEAQ. The ends lost 1 base at V and 7 bases at J; junction bases unmatched: 8.

This rearrangement joins TRBV7-2 to TRBJ2-3; tentative D call: TRBD1 (5 bases). CDR1 and CDR2 from the germline V gene are SGHTA and FQGNSA. The CDR3 covers 15 residues. Trimming shortened V by 4 bases and J by 1 base, and 12 bases separated the two germline ends. DNA for the CDR3: TGTGCCAGCAGCTCTCACCCCAGGGGCACAGATACGCAGTATTTT. Translation gives CASSSHPRGTDTQYF.

A single count supports this clone. V and J are TRBV28 and TRBJ2-1; 7 nucleotides align to TRBD2. Trimming cost V 2 bases and J 2 bases; bases outside gene matches: 6. This CDR3 comprises 16 residues. The germline gives CDR1 MDHEN, CDR2 SYDVKM. This chain's CDR3 is CASSLITGRPYNEQFF. The CDR3 DNA is TGTGCCAGCAGTTTAATCACCGGGAGGCCCTACAATGAGCAGTTCTTC.

J is TRBJ2-4 and V is TRBV6-2 or TRBV6-3; tentative D call: TRBD1 (6 bases). Germline CDR1 reads MNHEY; CDR2 reads SVGEGT. This CDR3 spans 19 amino acids. V was cut by 6 bases and J by 2 bases, with 26 bases left in between. DNA for the CDR3: TGTGCCAGCAGCCGACAGAGACAGGACGGGGCTCAATCCAAAAACATTCAGTACTTC. Encoded protein: CASSRQRQDGAQSKNIQYF.

The chain joins TRBV7-6 to TRBJ2-1; TRBD1 agrees at 7 bases. The CDR3 is 15 residues long. CDR1 SGHVS and CDR2 FNYEAQ come from the germline V gene. Trimming cost V 1 base and J 1 base; bases outside gene matches: 1. This chain's CDR3 is CASSLVTGSYNEQFF. DNA of the CDR3: TGTGCCAGCAGCTTAGTGACAGGGTCCTACAATGAGCAGTTCTTC.

The chain recombines TRBV11-2 with TRBJ1-1; D is undetermined. Germline loops: CDR1 SGHAT, CDR2 FQNNGV. V lost 6 bases and J 6 bases, leaving 11 bases between the germline ends. The CDR3 contains 12 residues. CDR3 DNA sequence: TGTGCCAGCAGTTATAGCGGGTCTGAAGCTTTCTTT. This sequence encodes CASSYSGSEAFF. Complete variable domain (other parts from reference TRBV11-2 and TRBJ1-1): EAGVAQSPRYKIIEKRQSVAFWCNPISGHATLYWYQQILGQGPKLLIQFQNNGVVDDSQLPKDRFSAERLKGVDSTLKIQPAKLEDSAVYLCASSYSGSEAFFGQGTRLTVV.

The chain employs TRBV28 and TRBJ2-5; 7 nucleotides match TRBD1. The CDR3 length is 14 residues. J was trimmed by 5 bases and V by 5 bases; bases with no gene match: 8. CDR1 is MDHEN, CDR2 SYDVKM, per germline. CDR3 nucleotide sequence: TGTGCCAGCAGTAACGACAGGGTTTCCGAGACCCAGTACTTC. Amino acids: CASSNDRVSETQYF.